These 11 T cell receptor beta chains share one sample of origin, sequenced in a study of T cell therapy after organ transplantation. Clones were sequenced by immunoSEQ multiplex PCR, and TCRdb holds only the in-frame ones, with some missing. The sample lists approximately 22,000 clones; 84% were seen once. Time point specified: 20-29 weeks after completion of therapy. Their target antigens are unknown. The sequencing here drew on CD8+ T cells from blood, taken after autologous CMV-specific T cell therapy. These receptors were collected from a human patient who had received a solid organ transplant and had CMV disease. A share of the T cells may be of graft donor origin.

The J gene is TRBJ1-5, the V gene TRBV27; D not certain. This CDR3 has 15 residues. Trimming left V 3 bases short and J 0 bases short, with 9 bases between. Germline V gene lookup returns CDR1 MNHEY and CDR2 SMNVEV (reference sequence). The CDR3 region is CASSFSPYSNQPQHF. The CDR3 coding sequence is TGTGCCAGCAGTTTCAGCCCATATAGCAATCAGCCCCAGCATTTT.

The chain links TRBV6-5 to TRBJ2-7; possibly TRBD1 for D (5 bases). The germline gives CDR1 MNHEY, CDR2 SVGAGI. V lost 2 bases, J lost 5 bases, and 16 bases lay in between. CDR3 length: 15 amino acids. The CDR3, as DNA: TGTGCCAGCAGTTACAAGGACACCTCAGCCCACGAGCAGTACTTC. Its protein product is CASSYKDTSAHEQYF.

This rearrangement joins TRBV5-4 to TRBJ1-2; no definite D call. The V gene lost 6 bases and the J gene lost 6 bases, with 15 bases spanning the gap. CDR1 is SGHNT, CDR2 YYREEE, per germline (reference sequence). The CDR3 is made up of 13 amino acids. The CDR3 DNA sequence: TGTGCCAGCAAGTGGGTAACGCAGGATGGCTACACCTTC. Its translation: CASKWVTQDGYTF.

The chain recombines TRBV27 with TRBJ1-1; D might be TRBD1 (5 bases). The CDR3 spans 14 residues. The V and J ends lost 6 bases and 1 base respectively, with 12 bases between them. In germline, CDR1 is MNHEY, CDR2 SMNVEV (reference sequence). CDR3 region: CASSLNTGNTEAFF. In DNA form, the CDR3 reads TGTGCCAGCAGCCTGAATACAGGGAACACTGAAGCTTTCTTT.

The rearrangement links TRBV5-1 to TRBJ2-5; D unclear. The CDR3 loop spans 14 amino acids. Trimming pared 0 bases from V and 1 base from J, leaving 7 bases between. Germline-derived CDR1 and CDR2 are SGHRS and YFSETQ. In DNA form, the CDR3 reads TGCGCCAGCAGCTTGGGGCTGACCCAAGAGACCCAGTACTTC. Translating it yields CASSLGLTQETQYF.

This clone was recorded a few times. The chain links TRBV4-2 to TRBJ2-7, with 7 bases matching TRBD2. This CDR3 is built from 15 residues. Germline lookup yields CDR1 LGHNA and CDR2 YNFKEQ. With 0 bases clipped from V and 0 bases from J, the junction kept 2 bases outside the gene matches. In nucleotides, the CDR3 is TGTGCCAGCAGCCAAGAGACTAGCAGCTCCTACGAGCAGTACTTC. It encodes CASSQETSSSYEQYF.

The gene calls are TRBV6-5 and TRBJ2-1; no definite D call. The ends were cut back, 8 bases at V and 6 bases at J, with 17 bases in the middle. CDR1 and CDR2 (germline): MNHEY, SVGAGI. The CDR3 runs to 14 residues. The CDR3 sequence: CASGWKGLVNEQFF. In nucleotides, the CDR3 is TGTGCCAGCGGCTGGAAAGGTCTTGTCAATGAGCAGTTCTTC.

J is TRBJ1-2 and V is TRBV7-9; D uncertain. Trimming took off 5 bases at V and 1 base at J, with 5 bases between the two ends. Per the germline V gene, CDR1 is SEHNR and CDR2 is FQNEAQ (reference sequence). The CDR3 totals 12 residues. This CDR3 reads CASSPLNYGYTF. As DNA, the CDR3 is TGTGCCAGCAGCCCCCTTAACTATGGCTACACCTTC.

The chain employs TRBV6-5 and TRBJ2-5, with D unclear. Germline-derived CDR1 and CDR2 are MNHEY and SVGAGI. CDR3 size: 15 residues. V lost 8 bases, J lost 1 base, and 17 bases lay in between. The CDR3 DNA reads as TGTGCCAGCCAACCACTGGTAGGCCTCCAAGAGACCCAGTACTTC. Translated, it gives CASQPLVGLQETQYF.

The chain has TRBV28 and TRBJ2-2; TRBD1 aligns across 7 bases. CDR1 MDHEN and CDR2 SYDVKM come from the germline V gene. The ends lost 6 bases at V and 5 bases at J; junction bases unmatched: 6. This CDR3 contains 14 residues. CDR3 amino acids: CASSTGQRTGELFF. The CDR3 coding sequence is TGTGCCAGCAGCACGGGACAGCGGACCGGGGAGCTGTTTTTT. Looking up the rest from reference TRBV28 and TRBJ2-2 gives the full variable domain: DVKVTQSSRYLVKRTGEKVFLECVQDMDHENMFWYRQDPGLGLRLIYFSYDVKMKEKGDIPEGYSVSREKKERFSLILESASTNQTSMYLCASSTGQRTGELFFGEGSRLTVL.

V usage is TRBV28 and J usage is TRBJ2-7; D not resolved. Germline V gene lookup returns CDR1 MDHEN and CDR2 SYDVKM. The CDR3 sequence is 11 residues long. Trimming removed 6 bases at V and 7 bases at J, with 10 bases between. The CDR3 is CASSQNGEQYF. The DNA of the CDR3 is TGTGCCAGCAGCCAGAATGGGGAGCAGTACTTC.